These 12 T cell receptor beta chains were all obtained from the same sample, sequenced in a study of CD8+CD57+ T cells in acquired aplastic anemia. Genomic DNA constituted the template upon which TCR beta VDJ and CDR3 profiling was performed. TCRdb re-called the reads through MiXCR, storing one row per CDR3 protein. This sample carries approximately 250,000 distinct CDR3 sequences, approximately 86% of them seen once, and the ten largest clones take 35% to 50%. Only patients with CD8+CD57+ cell expansion on flow cytometry were chosen for sequencing. Material: sorted CD4+, CD8+, or CD8+CD57+ T cells (not recorded which) from PBMCs. The receptor source for this set is a human donor with aplastic anemia.

As for this clonotype: A read error may account for a junction end that differs from germline. The chain couples TRBV7-9 to TRBJ2-1; TRBD2 agrees at 7 bases. This CDR3 region has 14 residues. Germline CDR1 SEHNR, CDR2 FQNEAQ (reference sequence). This chain's CDR3 is CASSFQRSGESDEF. DNA for the CDR3: TGTGCCAGCAGCTTTCAGAGAAGCGGGGAGAGCGATGAGTTC.

The V call is TRBV9, the J call TRBJ1-4; D may be TRBD1 (6 bases). Trimming left V 0 bases short and J 9 bases short, with 21 bases between. CDR1 and CDR2 from the germline V gene are SGDLS and YYNGEE. The CDR3 is made up of 17 amino acids. The CDR3 DNA reads as TGTGCCAGCAGCGTAGGCACAGGGCAATATAGCAATCAAAAACTGTTTTTT. Protein: CASSVGTGQYSNQKLFF.

This clonotype was recorded once. A junction end diverges from the germline sequence, so it may reflect a read error. The chain recombines TRBV7-9 with TRBJ2-1; TRBD2 matches at 13 bases. The length of the CDR3 is 16 residues. Germline V gene sequence: CDR1 SEHNR, CDR2 FQNEAQ (reference sequence). The CDR3 DNA is TGCGCCAGCAGCCAAGGACTAGCGGGAGCTAATGAGCAGCAGTTCTTC. It encodes CASSQGLAGANEQQFF.

In this sample, this clonotype turned up once. The final CDR3 position lacks the conserved phenylalanine or tryptophan, pointing to a likely read error. The limits of the CDR3 on the DNA are not certain, so only TCRdb's listed CDR3 is given. The rearrangement links TRBV7-8 to TRBJ2-1; the table names TRBD1, a call not compared with the DNA. CDR1 is SGHVS and CDR2 is FQNEAQ in the germline V gene. The CDR3 is 13 residues long, counting both termini. This chain's CDR3 is CASSFAGGDEQCY.

A remark on this clonotype: This is likely a read error, given that the CDR3 carries no conserved phenylalanine or tryptophan at its end. The rearrangement joins TRBV5-1 to TRBJ1-1; unclear D gene. There are 13 residues in the CDR3. The germline V gene has CDR1 SGHRS and CDR2 YFSETQ. V gave up 4 bases and J gave up 6 bases, with 13 bases separating them. As DNA, the CDR3 is TGCGCCAGCAGCGATGACAACAAGGCTGAAGCTTTCCTT. It specifies CASSDDNKAEAFL.

The chain joins TRBV7-8 to TRBJ2-3; 7 bases match TRBD1. CDR1 is SGHVS, CDR2 FQNEAQ, per germline. The CDR3 contains 15 residues. Germline trimming cut 5 bases from V and 12 bases from J; bases unmatched to any gene: 17. In nucleotides, the CDR3 is TGTGCCAGCAGCGTAGGTCCAGACGGGACAGCCATTCAGTATTTT. This translates into CASSVGPDGTAIQYF. Supplemented by reference TRBV7-8 and TRBJ2-3, the full variable domain reads GAGVSQSPRYKVAKRGQDVALRCDPISGHVSLFWYQQALGQGPEFLTYFQNEAQLDKSGLPSDRFFAERPEGSVSTLKIQRTQQEDSAVYLCASSVGPDGTAIQYFGPGTRLTVL.

This chain joins TRBV7-2 and TRBJ2-1; D is undetermined. Germline assignment: CDR1 SGHTA and CDR2 FQGNSA. The V end lost 0 bases, the J end lost 6 bases, and 9 bases lay between the germline ends. There are 14 residues in the CDR3. CDR3 DNA sequence: TGTGCCAGCAGCTTAGCGGCCTGTGCCAATGAGCAGTTCTTC. Protein sequence: CASSLAACANEQFF.

The chain links TRBV11-3 to TRBJ2-5; 8 bases are a match to TRBD2. With 0 bases clipped from V and 1 base from J, the junction kept 4 bases outside the gene matches. This CDR3 region has 16 residues. Per germline, CDR1 SGHNT and CDR2 YENEEA. Written as DNA, the CDR3 is TGTGCCAGCAGCTTAGAGGTGCGGGGGGCCCAAGAGACCCAGTACTTC. This translates into CASSLEVRGAQETQYF.

With respect to this clonotype: The CDR3 does not close with the conserved phenylalanine or tryptophan, likely indicating a read error. The limits of the CDR3 on the DNA are not certain, so only TCRdb's listed CDR3 is given. The CDR3 here is CASSHSGARTDTL. The chain recombines TRBV9 with TRBJ1-2. In germline, CDR1 is SGDLS, CDR2 YYNGEE. The CDR3 sequence runs 13 residues, both termini included.

Concerning this clonotype: Because the CDR3 is missing its conserved closing phenylalanine or tryptophan, this is likely a read error. The gene calls are TRBV24-1 and TRBJ1-4; the D is unclear. The CDR3 loop spans 17 amino acids. The ends were cut back, 4 bases at V and 14 bases at J, with 28 bases in the middle. From germline, CDR1 is KGHDR and CDR2 SFDVKD. DNA for the CDR3: TGTGCCACCAGTGAGTTTTCAGGAGATCCAATTAGTAGTACGCTGTTTTTG. Protein: CATSEFSGDPISSTLFL.

Remarks on this clonotype: This is likely a read error, given that the CDR3 carries no conserved phenylalanine or tryptophan at its end. The limits of the CDR3 on the DNA are not certain, so only TCRdb's listed CDR3 is given. The chain has TRBV7-4 and TRBJ2-3; TRBD1 was called by the table and not checked on the DNA. CDR1 and CDR2 from the germline V gene are SGHVT and SQSDAQ. With termini counted, the CDR3 has 13 amino acids. The CDR3 region is CASSVVVTGSTSC.

This clonotype came up once. The chain couples TRBV10-3 to TRBJ1-2; 9 bases map to TRBD1. In germline, CDR1 is ENHRY, CDR2 SYGVKD. J lost 4 bases, V lost 6 bases, and 0 bases had no gene match. The CDR3 has 12 residues. The CDR3 DNA reads TGTGCCATCAGACAGGGGGCCTATGGCTACACCTTC. It codes for CAIRQGAYGYTF.